This entry features one TCR beta chain sequence. Its cognate antigen is unknown. This entry belongs to a study of cytomegalovirus exposure and HLA in healthy donors. Trimming shortened V by 8 bases and J by 2 bases, and 10 bases separated the two germline ends. CDR1 is MNHNY and CDR2 is SVGAGI in the germline V gene (reference sequence). CDR3 length: 13 amino acids. General study results and limits: Subsequent analysis of the approximately 110 validation repertoires found a tendency for first-cohort TCR clusters to co-occur. In vitro testing confirmed a few CMV-associated chains as specific for CMV antigens.

The table came from immunoSEQ multiplex PCR; TCRdb's copy has only in-frame clones and leaves some out. The sample contains 330,000 or so clones, roughly 88% of which appear only once. The receptor's source is a woman in her late teens or twenties in good health and CMV-seronegative. Sequenced: PBMCs. The rearrangement uses TRBV6-6 and TRBJ1-3; D may be TRBD1 (5 bases). The CDR3 DNA reads TGTGCCAGCGGGGGGAATACTGGAAACACCATATATTTT. Its translation is CASGGNTGNTIYF.